The 6 T cell receptor beta chains presented below share a single source sample, sequenced in a study of blood T cell repertoires in COVID-19 (dated by TCRdb to the early 2020s). Libraries were prepared through the immunoSEQ multiplex PCR assay. TCRdb holds this immuneACCESS table with in-frame rearrangements only. Some clones are missing; in checked studies, unresolved V genes explain under half, and the rest has no known cause. This sample comprises some 350,000 clones, 85% to 90% of them detected only once. The ten largest make up around 7% of the sample. What was sequenced was peripheral blood. The receptors were sampled from a man aged 18 to 35 with active or convalescent COVID-19.

The chain combines TRBV5-1 with TRBJ2-7; no clear D gene. V was trimmed by 1 base and J by 1 base, leaving 21 bases between them. This CDR3 spans 18 amino acids. The germline V gene has CDR1 SGHRS and CDR2 YFSETQ. This CDR3 is CASSLPATDRGWSYEQYF. The CDR3 DNA reads as TGCGCCAGCAGCTTGCCCGCCACCGATAGAGGTTGGTCCTACGAGCAGTACTTC. Variable domain in full (rest from reference TRBV5-1 and TRBJ2-7): KAGVTQTPRYLIKTRGQQVTLSCSPISGHRSVSWYQQTPGQGLQFLFEYFSETQRNKGNFPGRFSGRQFSNSRSEMNVSTLELGDSALYLCASSLPATDRGWSYEQYFGPGTRLTVT.

The chain uses TRBV7-9 and TRBJ1-6; tentative D call: TRBD1 (6 bases). CDR1 and CDR2 (germline): SEHNR, FQNEAQ (reference sequence). The CDR3 has 16 residues. The ends were cut back, 5 bases at V and 7 bases at J, with 18 bases in the middle. This chain's CDR3 is CASSVHPRTENSPLHF. The CDR3 coding sequence is TGTGCCAGCAGCGTACACCCGAGGACAGAAAATTCACCCCTCCACTTT.

This clone showed up just once. This chain uses TRBV6-5 with TRBJ2-1, with D perhaps matching TRBD1 (6 bases). The V and J ends lost 8 bases and 7 bases respectively, with 21 bases between them. Germline lookup yields CDR1 MNHEY and CDR2 SVGAGI. This CDR3 has 15 residues. Here the CDR3 DNA reads TGTGCCAGCGGAAGGTTGGACAGCCCAGGGAATGAGCAGTTCTTC. This sequence encodes CASGRLDSPGNEQFF.

The V gene is TRBV18, the J gene TRBJ2-7; the match to TRBD1 covers 9 bases. J lost 3 bases, V lost 1 base, and 10 bases had no gene match. This CDR3 contains 17 residues. Germline values: CDR1 KGHSH, CDR2 LQKENI. The CDR3 region has the DNA TGTGCCAGCTCACCACAGGGACAGGGAAGTGGGGTCTACGAGCAGTACTTC. This codes for CASSPQGQGSGVYEQYF.

Here the CDR3 DNA reads TGTGCCAGCAGTTTACGGACATCCAGTTACTTCCAAGAGACCCAGTACTTC. Translated: CASSLRTSSYFQETQYF. The rearrangement joins TRBV27 to TRBJ2-5; D possibly corresponds to TRBD1 (5 bases). Germline CDR1 MNHEY, CDR2 SMNVEV (reference sequence). The CDR3 runs 17 residues. Trimming pared 2 bases from V and 1 base from J, leaving 17 bases between.

The V and J genes are TRBV18 and TRBJ1-5, with 8 bases fitting TRBD1. The junction had 7 bases not matched to a gene; V was cut back by 5 bases and J by 7 bases. This CDR3 has 14 amino acids. Germline CDR1 is KGHSH and CDR2 is LQKENI. CDR3 bases: TGTGCCAGCTCAGAAACAGGGGGAAGGCAGCCCCAGCATTTT. Encoded protein: CASSETGGRQPQHF.